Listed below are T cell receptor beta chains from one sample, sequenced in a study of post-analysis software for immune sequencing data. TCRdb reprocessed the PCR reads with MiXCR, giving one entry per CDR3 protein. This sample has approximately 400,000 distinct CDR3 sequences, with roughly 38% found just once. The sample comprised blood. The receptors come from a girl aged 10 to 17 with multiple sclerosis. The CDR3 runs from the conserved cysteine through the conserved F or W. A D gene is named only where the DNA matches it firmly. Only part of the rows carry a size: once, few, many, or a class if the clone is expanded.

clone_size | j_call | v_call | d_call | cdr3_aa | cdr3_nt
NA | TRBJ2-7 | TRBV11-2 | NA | CASSPTPVGSYEQYF | TGTGCCAGCAGCCCAACACCGGTAGGGTCCTACGAGCAGTACTTC
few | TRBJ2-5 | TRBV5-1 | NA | CASSLFGNRETQYF | TGCGCCAGCAGCTTATTCGGGAACCGAGAGACCCAGTACTTC
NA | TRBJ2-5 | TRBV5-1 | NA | CASSVLRGAQETQYF | TGCGCCAGCAGCGTACTCCGGGGAGCCCAAGAGACCCAGTACTTC
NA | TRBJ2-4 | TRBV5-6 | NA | CASSLGPSGKQYF | TGTGCCAGCAGCTTGGGGCCGTCTGGGAAGCAGTACTTC
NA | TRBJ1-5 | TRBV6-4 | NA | CASSDSRRPGPNQPQHF | TGTGCCAGCAGTGACTCAAGGAGACCTGGACCCAATCAGCCCCAGCATTTT
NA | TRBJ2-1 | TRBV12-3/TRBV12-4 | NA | CASTGTGNEQFF | TGTGCCAGCACCGGGACGGGCAATGAGCAGTTCTTC
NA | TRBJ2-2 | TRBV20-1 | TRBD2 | CSARVLAGGTTGELFF | TGCAGTGCTAGAGTCCTAGCGGGGGGAACCACCGGGGAGCTGTTTTTT
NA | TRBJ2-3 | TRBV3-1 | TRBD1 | CASSHYRGRSTDTQYF | TGTGCCAGCAGCCATTACAGGGGTCGCAGCACAGATACGCAGTATTTT
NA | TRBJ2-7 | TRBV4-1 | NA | CASNQDSPWKYEQYF | TGCGCCAGCAACCAAGACAGTCCCTGGAAGTACGAGCAGTACTTC
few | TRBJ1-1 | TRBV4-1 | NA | CASSQRAVGNTEAFF | TGCGCCAGCAGCCAAAGAGCGGTAGGGAACACTGAAGCTTTCTTT
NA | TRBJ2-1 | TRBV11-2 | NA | CASSSLPGPEQFF | TGTGCCAGCAGCTCCCTACCGGGACCTGAGCAGTTCTTC
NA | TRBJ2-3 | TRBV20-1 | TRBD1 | CSARVRGLAADTQYF | TGCAGTGCTAGAGTGAGGGGGCTAGCAGCAGATACGCAGTATTTT
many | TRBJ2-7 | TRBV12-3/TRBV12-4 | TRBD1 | CASSPGTAYEQYF | TGCGCCAGCAGCCCTGGGACAGCCTACGAGCAGTACTTC
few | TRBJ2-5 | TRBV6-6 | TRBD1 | CASSGTGGETQYF | TGTGCCAGCAGCGGGACAGGGGGAGAGACCCAGTACTTC
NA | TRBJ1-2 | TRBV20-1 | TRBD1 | CSATHRGGGLGYTF | TGCAGTGCTACTCACAGGGGGGGCGGACTTGGCTACACCTTC
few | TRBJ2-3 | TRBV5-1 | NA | CASSFRTLADTQYF | TGCGCCAGCAGCTTTAGGACCTTGGCAGATACGCAGTATTTT
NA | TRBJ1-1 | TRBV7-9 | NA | CASRPTANTEAFF | TGTGCCAGCAGACCGACAGCGAACACTGAAGCTTTCTTT
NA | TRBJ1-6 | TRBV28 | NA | CASRQSRGLDSPLHF | TGTGCCAGCAGACAATCGCGAGGGCTGGATTCACCCCTCCACTTT
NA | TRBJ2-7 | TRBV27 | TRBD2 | CASSPRLAGTSSYEQYF | TGTGCCAGCAGTCCCCGACTAGCGGGGACCAGCTCCTACGAGCAGTACTTC
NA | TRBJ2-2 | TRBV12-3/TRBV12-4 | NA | CASSGDVGGEGTGELFF | TGTGCCAGCAGCGGCGACGTCGGGGGCGAAGGAACCGGGGAGCTGTTTTTT
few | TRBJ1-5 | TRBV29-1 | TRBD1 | CSVSGTGNQPQHF | TGCAGCGTTTCCGGGACAGGGAATCAGCCCCAGCATTTT
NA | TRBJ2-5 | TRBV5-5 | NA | CASSFRVRETQYF | TGTGCCAGCAGCTTCAGGGTGAGAGAGACCCAGTACTTC
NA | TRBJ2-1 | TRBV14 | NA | CASSQLAWDEQFF | TGTGCCAGCAGCCAACTAGCGTGGGATGAGCAGTTCTTC
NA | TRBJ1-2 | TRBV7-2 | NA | CASSPEGLNYGYTF | TGTGCCAGCAGCCCCGAGGGCCTTAACTATGGCTACACCTTC